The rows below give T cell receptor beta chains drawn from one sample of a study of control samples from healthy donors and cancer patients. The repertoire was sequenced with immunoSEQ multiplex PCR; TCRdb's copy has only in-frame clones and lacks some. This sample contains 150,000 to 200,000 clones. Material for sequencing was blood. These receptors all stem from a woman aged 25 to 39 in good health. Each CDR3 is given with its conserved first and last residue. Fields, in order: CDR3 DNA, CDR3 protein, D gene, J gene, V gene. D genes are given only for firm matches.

CDR3nt: TGTGCCAGCAGCCCTCAACCCAGGGGTAACACCGGGGAGCTGTTTTTT
CDR3aa: CASSPQPRGNTGELFF
d_gene: .
j_gene: TRBJ2-2
v_gene: TRBV7-3

CDR3nt: TGTGCCAGCTGCAGAGCGTGGGTCAAAAACATTCAGTACTTC
CDR3aa: CASCRAWVKNIQYF
d_gene: .
j_gene: TRBJ2-4
v_gene: TRBV28

CDR3nt: TGTGCCAGCAGCCTGCTAAGGACCAACTATGGCTACACCTTC
CDR3aa: CASSLLRTNYGYTF
d_gene: .
j_gene: TRBJ1-2
v_gene: TRBV7-9

CDR3nt: TGCAGCGTTGAAGTTGTAGCAGGGTATGGAGAGACCCAGTACTTC
CDR3aa: CSVEVVAGYGETQYF
d_gene: .
j_gene: TRBJ2-5
v_gene: TRBV29-1

CDR3nt: TGCGCCAGCAGCCAAGACAGGGGCACTGAAGCTTTCTTT
CDR3aa: CASSQDRGTEAFF
d_gene: .
j_gene: TRBJ1-1
v_gene: TRBV4-1

CDR3nt: TGTGCCAGCTCACCCTACCTCCGGGACAGGTACACTGAAGCTTTCTTT
CDR3aa: CASSPYLRDRYTEAFF
d_gene: TRBD1
j_gene: TRBJ1-1
v_gene: TRBV18

CDR3nt: TGTGCCTGGAGTGTACGGGGGACAGGGAATGAAAAACTGTTTTTT
CDR3aa: CAWSVRGTGNEKLFF
d_gene: TRBD1
j_gene: TRBJ1-4
v_gene: TRBV30

CDR3nt: TGTGCCAGCAGAGACTTTTCTGCCTACGAGCAGTACTTC
CDR3aa: CASRDFSAYEQYF
d_gene: .
j_gene: TRBJ2-7
v_gene: TRBV7-6

CDR3nt: TGTGCCGGGACTTCGGTTGGTGGCTACACCTTC
CDR3aa: CAGTSVGGYTF
d_gene: .
j_gene: TRBJ1-2
v_gene: TRBV30

CDR3nt: TGTGCCAGCAGGGAACCGACAGCAGGTTCGGAAAAACTGTTTTTT
CDR3aa: CASREPTAGSEKLFF
d_gene: .
j_gene: TRBJ1-4
v_gene: TRBV4-2

CDR3nt: TGCGCCAGCAGCTGGACAGCACTAGCCAAAAACATTCAGTACTTC
CDR3aa: CASSWTALAKNIQYF
d_gene: .
j_gene: TRBJ2-4
v_gene: TRBV5-1

CDR3nt: TGTGCCATCCTTACAGGGGGCTCGGGAGATACGCAGTATTTT
CDR3aa: CAILTGGSGDTQYF
d_gene: TRBD1
j_gene: TRBJ2-3
v_gene: TRBV5-4

CDR3nt: TGTGCCAGCACTCTGGGGTGGGGGAACATTCAGTACTTC
CDR3aa: CASTLGWGNIQYF
d_gene: .
j_gene: TRBJ2-4
v_gene: TRBV12-3/TRBV12-4

CDR3nt: TGTGCCAGCAGTCCAAAACCCGACAGGGAAGCTTTCTTT
CDR3aa: CASSPKPDREAFF
d_gene: .
j_gene: TRBJ1-1
v_gene: TRBV27

CDR3nt: TGTGCCAGCAGCCTAGGGACAGGGGACCCGTCATTCACCGGGGAGCTGTTTTTT
CDR3aa: CASSLGTGDPSFTGELFF
d_gene: TRBD1
j_gene: TRBJ2-2
v_gene: TRBV3-1/TRBV3-2

CDR3nt: TGTGCCAGCAGCCTCGGACACCGATCCTACAATGAGCAGTTCTTC
CDR3aa: CASSLGHRSYNEQFF
d_gene: .
j_gene: TRBJ2-1
v_gene: TRBV9

CDR3nt: TGTGCCAGCAGCTTCCGGACAGGAGATAGAAGAGTGGAGACCCAGTACTTC
CDR3aa: CASSFRTGDRRVETQYF
d_gene: TRBD1
j_gene: TRBJ2-5
v_gene: TRBV7-8

CDR3nt: TGTGCCAGCAGCAGTAACAGGGGGTGGAACACCGGGGAGCTGTTTTTT
CDR3aa: CASSSNRGWNTGELFF
d_gene: TRBD1
j_gene: TRBJ2-2
v_gene: TRBV11-3

CDR3nt: TGTGCCAGCAGCGCCTCGAGCGATGAAAAACTGTTTTTT
CDR3aa: CASSASSDEKLFF
d_gene: .
j_gene: TRBJ1-4
v_gene: TRBV9

CDR3nt: TGTGCTAGCAGCCCGACAGGGGGGAAGAAAGAGACCCAGTACTTC
CDR3aa: CASSPTGGKKETQYF
d_gene: TRBD1
j_gene: TRBJ2-5
v_gene: TRBV7-7

CDR3nt: TGTGCCAGCGCGGGACTAGCGACCCGCGGGCAGTACTTC
CDR3aa: CASAGLATRGQYF
d_gene: TRBD2
j_gene: TRBJ2-7
v_gene: TRBV12-3/TRBV12-4

CDR3nt: TGTGCCAGCACCGCCCGGGGCGATCAAGAGACCCAGTACTTC
CDR3aa: CASTARGDQETQYF
d_gene: .
j_gene: TRBJ2-5
v_gene: TRBV6-6

CDR3nt: TGTGCCAGCTCGGGGACAGGGATGGCGATCACAGATACGCAGTATTTT
CDR3aa: CASSGTGMAITDTQYF
d_gene: TRBD1
j_gene: TRBJ2-3
v_gene: TRBV18

CDR3nt: TGTGCCAGCAGCCAGGGGGCCCAGTACTTC
CDR3aa: CASSQGAQYF
d_gene: TRBD1
j_gene: TRBJ2-5
v_gene: TRBV28

CDR3nt: TGTGCCAGCAGCCCTGGACAGAGGGGCGGCGGGAACACCGGGGAGCTGTTTTTT
CDR3aa: CASSPGQRGGGNTGELFF
d_gene: .
j_gene: TRBJ2-2
v_gene: TRBV4-2

CDR3nt: TGTGCCAGCAACCGACAGGGGAGCAGCAATCAGCCCCAGCATTTT
CDR3aa: CASNRQGSSNQPQHF
d_gene: TRBD1
j_gene: TRBJ1-5
v_gene: TRBV28

CDR3nt: TGCGCCACCGCACCCGGGACAGGGGTCCACGAGCAGTACTTC
CDR3aa: CATAPGTGVHEQYF
d_gene: TRBD1
j_gene: TRBJ2-7
v_gene: TRBV10-2

CDR3nt: TGTGCCAGCAGCGAAAGACTAGCGGGGGGGTTGTATAGTGAGCAGTTCTTC
CDR3aa: CASSERLAGGLYSEQFF
d_gene: TRBD2
j_gene: TRBJ2-1
v_gene: TRBV9